Below, 15 T cell receptor beta chains from the same sample are listed, as sequenced in a study of blood T cell repertoires in COVID-19. Data came from immunoSEQ multiplex PCR; TCRdb stores just in-frame clones and leaves some out. This sample has about 150,000 clones, with around 88% found just once. Sequenced material: peripheral blood. The origin of the receptors is a human donor in a cohort sampled during active COVID-19.

This chain connects TRBV10-3 to TRBJ2-3; TRBD2 matches 12 bases. Germline V CDR1 and CDR2: ENHRY, SYGVKD. The V segment lost 3 bases and the J segment 5 bases; nucleotides outside the gene matches: 9. The CDR3 length is 17 residues. This CDR3 reads CAISETTSGSPQDTQYF. DNA of the CDR3: TGTGCCATCAGTGAAACGACTAGCGGGAGTCCTCAAGATACGCAGTATTTT.

This rearrangement joins TRBV9 to TRBJ2-5; 14 bases map to TRBD2. The V segment lost 4 bases and the J segment 4 bases; nucleotides outside the gene matches: 9. There are 17 residues in the CDR3. In germline, CDR1 is SGDLS, CDR2 YYNGEE. The DNA of the CDR3 is TGTGCCAGCAGCCCGACTAGCGGGGGGGTTGTCGGAGAGACCCAGTACTTC. It is translated as CASSPTSGGVVGETQYF.

V usage is TRBV27 and J usage is TRBJ2-7; perhaps TRBD1 as D (6 bases). V was clipped by 4 bases and J by 0 bases, with 13 bases between them. Per the germline V gene, CDR1 is MNHEY and CDR2 is SMNVEV (reference sequence). The CDR3 loop spans 15 amino acids. The CDR3 spells CASSSLDRRSYEQYF. For the CDR3, the DNA is TGTGCCAGCAGTTCCCTTGACAGGCGCTCCTACGAGCAGTACTTC.

CDR3 loop: CASSQDPDRAYGYTF. The CDR3 DNA sequence: TGTGCCAGCAGCCAAGATCCAGACAGGGCCTATGGCTACACCTTC. The rearrangement uses TRBV3-1 (or the pseudogene TRBV3-2) and TRBJ1-2; 7 nucleotides agree with TRBD1. V shed 0 bases, J shed 4 bases, and the junction held 5 bases outside the gene matches. CDR3 length: 15 residues. The germline V gene has CDR1 LGHDT and CDR2 YNNKEL (reference sequence).

Of note for this clone: Distinct nucleotide sequences in the sample also encode this CDR3. This chain connects TRBV23-1 to TRBJ2-6; a weak D match, TRBD1 (5 bases). TRBV23-1 is flagged as an ORF with uncertain function. The CDR3 is made up of 19 amino acids. The V gene lost 0 bases and the J gene lost 2 bases, with 17 bases spanning the gap. This CDR3 reads CASSQSRGPRPPGANVLTF. The CDR3 nucleotides are TGCGCCAGCAGTCAATCAAGGGGCCCTAGGCCCCCTGGGGCCAACGTCCTGACTTTC.

The chain has TRBV4-1 and TRBJ2-1, with 9 bases identical to TRBD2. CDR1 is MGHRA, CDR2 YSYEKL, per germline. CDR3 length equals 15 residues. Losses at the gene ends were 6 bases for V and 9 bases for J; bases not matched to a gene: 12. CDR3 protein: CASRPLAGDLGEQFF. CDR3 DNA: TGCGCCAGCAGACCCTTAGCGGGAGACTTGGGTGAGCAGTTCTTC.

The sample holds a few counts of this clone. This CDR3 is CASSRPGQTRANYGYTF. The CDR3 bases are TGTGCCAGCAGCCGCCCGGGACAGACCAGAGCTAACTATGGCTACACCTTC. The chain combines TRBV28 with TRBJ1-2; TRBD1 matches at 7 bases. After removal of 6 bases from V and 0 bases from J, the junction contained 13 bases not matched to a gene. The CDR3 contains 17 residues. Germline loops: CDR1 MDHEN, CDR2 SYDVKM.

The gene calls are TRBV15 and TRBJ1-4; D is perhaps TRBD1 (5 bases). V shed 4 bases and J shed 7 bases, with 10 bases lying between them. CDR1 is LNHNV and CDR2 is YYDKDF in the germline V gene (reference sequence). The CDR3 runs to 13 residues. CDR3 loop: CATSMEGSEKLFF. The CDR3 coding sequence is TGTGCCACCAGCATGGAGGGGAGTGAAAAACTGTTTTTT. Looking up the rest from reference TRBV15 and TRBJ1-4 gives the full variable domain: DAMVIQNPRYQVTQFGKPVTLSCSQTLNHNVMYWYQQKSSQAPKLLFHYYDKDFNNEADTPDNFQSRRPNTSFCFLDIRSPGLGDTAMYLCATSMEGSEKLFFGSGTQLSVL.

The chain combines TRBV7-2 with TRBJ2-7; 9 bases line up with TRBD2. This CDR3 is 16 amino acids long. The germline V gene encodes CDR1 SGHTA and CDR2 FQGNSA. The ends lost 1 base at V and 0 bases at J; junction bases unmatched: 4. The DNA of the CDR3 is TGTGCCAGCAGCTTAGATCCTAGCGGGGTCTCCTACGAGCAGTACTTC. Protein sequence: CASSLDPSGVSYEQYF.

V usage is TRBV6-5 and J usage is TRBJ2-7, with 7 bases identical to TRBD2. The V gene's germline CDR1 is MNHEY and CDR2 SVGAGI. V lost 4 bases, J lost 12 bases, and 15 bases stayed unmatched. CDR3 size: 14 residues. The CDR3 bases are TGTGCCAGCAGTTTGACAAGCGGGAACCAGCGGGGGTACTTC. As protein: CASSLTSGNQRGYF.

The V and J genes are TRBV5-6 and TRBJ2-1; the match to TRBD2 covers 7 bases. Looked up from germline, CDR1 is SGHDT and CDR2 is YYEEEE. This CDR3 is built from 15 residues. The trim removed 4 bases at V and 5 bases at J, leaving 9 bases unmatched. The CDR3 sequence is CASSLFSGWDNEQFF. The CDR3 DNA reads as TGTGCCAGCAGCCTGTTTAGCGGGTGGGACAATGAGCAGTTCTTC.

V is TRBV18 and J is TRBJ1-1; weak D call: TRBD1 (5 bases). V lost 3 bases, J lost 1 base, and 21 bases lay in between. This CDR3 comprises 18 residues. Germline CDR1 reads KGHSH; CDR2 reads LQKENI. The CDR3 DNA is TGTGCCAGCTCACCCGGTTGGGGGGTCTGGGGAACGAACACTGAAGCTTTCTTT. Protein sequence: CASSPGWGVWGTNTEAFF.

V is TRBV6-1 and J is TRBJ2-3; D gene uncertain. Looked up from germline, CDR1 is MNHNS and CDR2 is SASEGT. CDR3 size: 13 residues. The ends were cut back, 2 bases at V and 5 bases at J, with 8 bases in the middle. The CDR3 DNA reads TGTGCCAGCAGTGAAAGCCTAGGAGATACGCAGTATTTT. The encoded protein is CASSESLGDTQYF.

The V gene is TRBV28, the J gene TRBJ2-6; weak D call: TRBD2 (6 bases). The CDR3 has 16 residues. The V end lost 8 bases, the J end lost 3 bases, and 17 bases lay between the germline ends. Germline V lookup: CDR1 MDHEN, CDR2 SYDVKM. The CDR3 DNA follows: TGTGCCAGCTCACCGGGCCGGGGAGGTGGGGCCAACGTCCTGACTTTC. Its protein product is CASSPGRGGGANVLTF.

The chain joins TRBV4-1 to TRBJ2-5, with TRBD2 matching 7 bases. From germline, CDR1 is MGHRA and CDR2 YSYEKL. This CDR3 comprises 17 residues. Unmatched junction bases numbered 15, after V lost 3 bases and J lost 5 bases. The CDR3 bases are TGCGCCAGCAGCCAGTATATGGGAGGGCCTATGGTGGAGACCCAGTACTTC. It is translated as CASSQYMGGPMVETQYF.